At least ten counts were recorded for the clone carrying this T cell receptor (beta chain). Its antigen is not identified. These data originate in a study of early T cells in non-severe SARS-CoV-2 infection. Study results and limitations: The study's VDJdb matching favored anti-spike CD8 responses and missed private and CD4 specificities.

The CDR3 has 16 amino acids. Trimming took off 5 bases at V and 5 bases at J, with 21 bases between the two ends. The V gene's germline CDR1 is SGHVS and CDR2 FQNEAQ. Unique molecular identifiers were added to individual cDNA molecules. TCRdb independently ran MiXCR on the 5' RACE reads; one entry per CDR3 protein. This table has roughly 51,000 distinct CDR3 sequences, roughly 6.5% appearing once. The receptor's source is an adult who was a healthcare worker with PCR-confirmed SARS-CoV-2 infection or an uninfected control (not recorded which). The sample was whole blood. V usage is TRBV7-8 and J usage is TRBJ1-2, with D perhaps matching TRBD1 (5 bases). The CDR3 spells CASSLTTVTVKYGYTF. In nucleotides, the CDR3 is TGTGCCAGCAGCCTAACGACAGTAACAGTGAAGTATGGCTACACCTTC.